The 13 T cell receptor beta chains presented below share a single source sample, sequenced in a study of beta chain features in type 1 diabetes. General observations from the study: When Type 1 diabetes patients were examined, their TCRB CDR3s proved moderately but significantly shorter in all four CD4+ subsets.

Investigators reverse transcribed all isolated RNA, so they sequenced expressed TCRB transcripts. TCRdb keeps only in-frame clones here, not all; method: immunoSEQ multiplex PCR. The table includes some 280,000 clones, roughly an eighth detected once. These receptors lack a known antigen. Sequencing input: naive CD4+ T cells from blood. The receptors shown here come from a man aged 25-40 years with type 1 diabetes.

V usage is TRBV4-1 and J usage is TRBJ2-3; 7 bases agree with TRBD2. The length of the CDR3 is 13 residues. The germline V gene encodes CDR1 MGHRA and CDR2 YSYEKL. Trimming cost V 0 bases and J 8 bases; bases outside gene matches: 2. The CDR3 loop is CASSQEWGGTQYF. In nucleotides, the CDR3 is TGCGCCAGCAGCCAAGAGTGGGGGGGTACGCAGTATTTT.

This clone was found a few times. V gene TRBV9 combines with J gene TRBJ2-7, with TRBD1 matching over 10 bases. CDR1 is SGDLS, CDR2 YYNGEE, per germline. V shed 4 bases and J 5 bases; nucleotides not matched to a gene: 9. The CDR3 consists of 15 residues. DNA of the CDR3: TGTGCCAGCAGCTTACGGGGGACAGGGGACAACGAGCAGTACTTC. Protein: CASSLRGTGDNEQYF.

This clone was counted a few times. The chain couples TRBV4-3 to TRBJ2-7; possibly TRBD2 for D (5 bases). V dropped 1 base and J dropped 0 bases, with 13 bases sitting between them. In germline, CDR1 is LGHNA, CDR2 YSLEER. The CDR3 sequence is 16 residues long. The CDR3 here is CASSQALARGSYEQYF. DNA of the CDR3: TGCGCCAGCAGCCAAGCCTTAGCCCGGGGCTCCTACGAGCAGTACTTC.

The chain has TRBV9 and TRBJ2-2; TRBD2 matches at 8 bases. The germline V gene has CDR1 SGDLS and CDR2 YYNGEE. The CDR3 totals 21 residues. V was clipped by 0 bases and J by 1 base; unmatched bases: 17. The CDR3 loop is CASSVESSSGRAVRNTGELFF. CDR3 DNA sequence: TGTGCCAGCAGCGTAGAGTCATCGTCCGGGAGGGCCGTTCGGAACACCGGGGAGCTGTTTTTT.

This clone was observed a few times. The V and J genes are TRBV4-2 and TRBJ2-7; the D gene is possibly TRBD1 (5 bases). Trimming shortened V by 2 bases and J by 3 bases, and 14 bases separated the two germline ends. This CDR3 contains 15 residues. Germline lookup yields CDR1 LGHNA and CDR2 YNFKEQ. The CDR3 DNA reads TGTGCCAGCAGCCAAAGGAAAACAGGAGACTACGAGCAGTACTTC. Its protein product is CASSQRKTGDYEQYF.

This clone has just a few counts. The chain combines TRBV23-1 with TRBJ2-7, with TRBD1 as a possible D gene (6 bases). TRBV23-1 is reported as an ORF; its role is uncertain. This CDR3 has 14 amino acids. Between the trimmed V and J ends, which lost 11 bases and 3 bases, there was a span of 20 bases. The CDR3 coding sequence is TGCGCCTCGGTACCCGGGACACCTTTCTACGAGCAGTACTTC. It translates to CASVPGTPFYEQYF.

V usage is TRBV4-3 and J usage is TRBJ1-1, with D unclear. Looked up from germline, CDR1 is LGHNA and CDR2 is YSLEER. V dropped 0 bases and J dropped 8 bases, with 16 bases sitting between them. The CDR3 totals 15 residues. This CDR3 is CASSQEGWAAPEAFF. The CDR3 DNA reads TGCGCCAGCAGCCAAGAGGGTTGGGCAGCTCCAGAAGCTTTCTTT.

This clone turned up a few times. The CDR3 DNA is TGTGCCAGCAGACAATCAATCAGGGATAGCAATCAGCCCCAGCATTTT. Translating gives CASRQSIRDSNQPQHF. V and J are TRBV4-2 and TRBJ1-5, with a possible D match to TRBD1 (5 bases). The V end lost 6 bases, the J end lost 0 bases, and 15 bases lay between the germline ends. Per the germline V gene, CDR1 is LGHNA and CDR2 is YNFKEQ. The CDR3 spans 16 residues.

Of note for this clone: Other DNA sequences in this specimen translate into the identical CDR3. V is TRBV28 and J is TRBJ1-5; D not certain. Trimming took off 6 bases at V and 3 bases at J, with 3 bases between the two ends. CDR3 length: 11 residues. Germline CDR1 MDHEN, CDR2 SYDVKM. CDR3 coding DNA: TGTGCCAGCAGCCTCAATCAGCCCCAGCATTTT. This encodes CASSLNQPQHF.

The chain employs TRBV30 and TRBJ1-1; maybe TRBD1 (5 bases). V lost 2 bases to trimming and J lost 9 bases, with 10 bases between them. Germline CDR1 reads GTSNPN; CDR2 reads SVGIG (reference sequence). The CDR3 is made up of 11 amino acids. CDR3 sequence: CAWSWNRKAFF. The CDR3 region has the DNA TGTGCCTGGAGTTGGAACAGGAAAGCTTTCTTT.

The CDR3 DNA is TGTGCCAGCAGCGCCGACAGGGGAAGGACTGAAGCTTTCTTT. Translated, it gives CASSADRGRTEAFF. The chain combines TRBV7-3 with TRBJ1-1; the match to TRBD1 covers 8 bases. CDR1 and CDR2 (germline): SGHTA, FQGTGA. The CDR3 consists of 14 residues. After removal of 5 bases from V and 5 bases from J, the junction contained 7 bases not matched to a gene.

This clone turned up a few times. The chain joins TRBV29-1 to TRBJ2-7; TRBD2 matches at 9 bases. The germline CDR1 and CDR2 sequences are SQVTM and ANQGSEA. The J segment lost 4 bases and the V segment lost 4 bases, leaving 5 bases of the junction unmatched. The CDR3 covers 13 residues. DNA for the CDR3: TGCAGCGTTGGTCGTACTAGCGGGTACGAGCAGTACTTC. It codes for CSVGRTSGYEQYF.

This rearrangement joins TRBV7-3 to TRBJ2-3, with a weak D call TRBD2 (6 bases). CDR3 length: 15 residues. Trimming left V 4 bases short and J 5 bases short, with 16 bases between. The germline V gene encodes CDR1 SGHTA and CDR2 FQGTGA. In DNA, the CDR3 is TGTGCCAGCAGCTCGGGGCAAATGGGGGGAGATACGCAGTATTTT. It specifies CASSSGQMGGDTQYF.